The entry below describes one T cell receptor (beta chain). The sample originates from a study of blood T cell repertoires in COVID-19. As for the study in general: Italy, Spain and the United States were the sources of the convalescent and acute COVID-19 samples. The analysed material was cDNA or gDNA that came from T cells, B-cell-depleted T cells, or PBMCs.

Losses at the gene ends were 6 bases for V and 3 bases for J; bases not matched to a gene: 7. This CDR3 comprises 14 residues. Germline V lookup: CDR1 LNHDA, CDR2 SQIVND (reference sequence). Per the study methods: The authors estimated nucleated cell counts from reference gene primer amplification. This table comes from immunoSEQ multiplex PCR, and its TCRdb copy is limited to in-frame clones, with some not included. That table gives V, J and clone size, and the DNA gave D and trimming. The data contain approximately 60,000 clones, over 75% of them seen just once; the ten biggest clones take up 3% to 4.5%.

The sample comprised peripheral blood. The chain uses TRBV19 and TRBJ2-7; 8 nucleotides agree with TRBD2. The source is a woman of 80 years or more with acute or convalescent COVID-19. CDR3 sequence (DNA): TGTGCCAGTAGGCCCTCGGGGGGGAGCTACGAGCAGTACTTC. It specifies CASRPSGGSYEQYF.